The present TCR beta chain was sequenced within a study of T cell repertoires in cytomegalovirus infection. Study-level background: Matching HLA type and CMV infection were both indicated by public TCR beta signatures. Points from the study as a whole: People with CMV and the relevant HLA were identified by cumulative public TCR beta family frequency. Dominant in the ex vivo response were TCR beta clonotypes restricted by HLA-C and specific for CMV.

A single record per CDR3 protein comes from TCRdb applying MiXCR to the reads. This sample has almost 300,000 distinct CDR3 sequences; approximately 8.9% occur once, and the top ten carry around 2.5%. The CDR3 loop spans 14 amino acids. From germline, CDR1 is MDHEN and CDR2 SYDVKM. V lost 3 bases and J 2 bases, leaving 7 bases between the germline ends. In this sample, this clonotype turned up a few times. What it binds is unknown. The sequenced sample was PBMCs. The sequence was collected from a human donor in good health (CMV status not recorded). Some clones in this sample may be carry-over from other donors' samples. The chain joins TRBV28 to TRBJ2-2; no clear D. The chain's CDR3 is CASSFPINTGELFF. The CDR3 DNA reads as TGTGCCAGCAGTTTCCCTATAAACACCGGGGAGCTGTTTTTT.